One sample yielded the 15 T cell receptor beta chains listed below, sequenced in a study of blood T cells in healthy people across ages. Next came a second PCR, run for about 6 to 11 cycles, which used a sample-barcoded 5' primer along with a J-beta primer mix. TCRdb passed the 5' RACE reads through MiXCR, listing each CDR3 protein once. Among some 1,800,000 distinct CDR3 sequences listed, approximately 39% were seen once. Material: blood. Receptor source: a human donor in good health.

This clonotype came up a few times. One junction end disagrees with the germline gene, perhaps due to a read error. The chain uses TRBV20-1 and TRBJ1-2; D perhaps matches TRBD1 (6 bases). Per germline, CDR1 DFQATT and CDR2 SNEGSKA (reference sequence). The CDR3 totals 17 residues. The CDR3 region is CSVRDFGGPSSFYGYTF. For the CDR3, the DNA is TGCAGTGTTAGAGATTTCGGGGGGCCTTCCTCCTTCTATGGCTACACCTTC.

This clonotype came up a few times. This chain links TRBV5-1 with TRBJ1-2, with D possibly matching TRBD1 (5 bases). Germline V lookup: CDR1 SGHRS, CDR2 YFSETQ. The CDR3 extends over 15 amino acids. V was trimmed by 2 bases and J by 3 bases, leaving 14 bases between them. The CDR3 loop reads CASSLTEPQDYGYTF. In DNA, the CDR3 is TGCGCCAGCAGCTTAACCGAGCCACAGGACTATGGCTACACCTTC. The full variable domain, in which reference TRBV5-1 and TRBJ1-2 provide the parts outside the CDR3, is KAGVTQTPRYLIKTRGQQVTLSCSPISGHRSVSWYQQTPGQGLQFLFEYFSETQRNKGNFPGRFSGRQFSNSRSEMNVSTLELGDSALYLCASSLTEPQDYGYTFGSGTRLTVV.

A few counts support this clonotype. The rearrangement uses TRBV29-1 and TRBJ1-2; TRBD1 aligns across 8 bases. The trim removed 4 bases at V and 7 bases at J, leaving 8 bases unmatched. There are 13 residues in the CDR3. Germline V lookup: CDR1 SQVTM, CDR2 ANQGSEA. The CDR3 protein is CSVGARGRGGYTF. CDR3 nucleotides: TGCAGCGTTGGTGCCAGGGGGCGAGGTGGCTACACCTTC.

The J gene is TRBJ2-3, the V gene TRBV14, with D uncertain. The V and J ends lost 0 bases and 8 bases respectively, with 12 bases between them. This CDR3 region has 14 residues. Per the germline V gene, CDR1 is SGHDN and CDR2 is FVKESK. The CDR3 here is CASSQEGRESTQYF. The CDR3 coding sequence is TGTGCCAGCAGCCAAGAAGGACGCGAGAGTACGCAGTATTTT. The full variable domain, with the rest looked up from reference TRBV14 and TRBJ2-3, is EAGVTQFPSHSVIEKGQTVTLRCDPISGHDNLYWYRRVMGKEIKFLLHFVKESKQDESGMPNNRFLAERTGGTYSTLKVQPAELEDSGVYFCASSQEGRESTQYFGPGTRLTVL.

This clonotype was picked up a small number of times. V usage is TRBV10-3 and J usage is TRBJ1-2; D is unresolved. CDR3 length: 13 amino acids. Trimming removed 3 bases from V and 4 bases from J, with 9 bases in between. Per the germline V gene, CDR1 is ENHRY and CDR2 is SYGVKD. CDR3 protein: CAISEGKVYGYTF. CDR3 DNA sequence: TGTGCCATCAGTGAAGGCAAAGTCTATGGCTACACCTTC.

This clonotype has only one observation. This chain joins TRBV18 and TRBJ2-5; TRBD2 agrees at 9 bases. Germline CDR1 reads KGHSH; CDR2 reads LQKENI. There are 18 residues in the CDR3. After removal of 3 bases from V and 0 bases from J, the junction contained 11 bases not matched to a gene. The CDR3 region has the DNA TGTGCCAGCTCACCCATAGCGGGGGTAATCCCCCACCAAGAGACCCAGTACTTC. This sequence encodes CASSPIAGVIPHQETQYF.

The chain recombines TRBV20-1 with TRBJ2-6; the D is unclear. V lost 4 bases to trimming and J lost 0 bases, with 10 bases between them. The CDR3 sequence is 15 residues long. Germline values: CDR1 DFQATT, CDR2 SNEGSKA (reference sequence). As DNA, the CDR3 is TGCAGTGCTATCGGCAGATCCTCTGGGGCCAACGTCCTGACTTTC. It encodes CSAIGRSSGANVLTF.

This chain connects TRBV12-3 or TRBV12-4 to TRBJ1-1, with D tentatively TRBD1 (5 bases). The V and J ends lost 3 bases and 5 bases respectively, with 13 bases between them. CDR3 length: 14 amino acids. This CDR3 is CASSFRDSRTEAFF. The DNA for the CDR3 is TGTGCCAGCAGTTTCAGGGATTCTAGGACTGAAGCTTTCTTT.

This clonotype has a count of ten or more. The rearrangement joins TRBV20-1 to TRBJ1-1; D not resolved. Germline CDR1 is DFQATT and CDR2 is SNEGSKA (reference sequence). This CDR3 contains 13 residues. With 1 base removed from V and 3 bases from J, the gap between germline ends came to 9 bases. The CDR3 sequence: CSARGAVDTEAFF. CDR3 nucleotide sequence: TGCAGTGCTAGAGGGGCAGTCGACACTGAAGCTTTCTTT.

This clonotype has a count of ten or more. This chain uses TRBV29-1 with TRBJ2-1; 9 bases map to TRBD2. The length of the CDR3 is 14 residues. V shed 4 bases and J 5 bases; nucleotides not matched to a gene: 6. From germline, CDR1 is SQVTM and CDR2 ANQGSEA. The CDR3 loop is CSVVPSGVHNEQFF. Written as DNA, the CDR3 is TGCAGCGTTGTCCCTAGCGGGGTACACAATGAGCAGTTCTTC.

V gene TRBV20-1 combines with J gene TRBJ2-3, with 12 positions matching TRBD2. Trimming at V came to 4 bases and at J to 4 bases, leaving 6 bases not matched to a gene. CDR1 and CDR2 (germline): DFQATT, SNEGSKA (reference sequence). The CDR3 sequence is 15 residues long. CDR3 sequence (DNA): TGCAGTGCTACCCCTAGCGGGGGGGCCCCAGATACGCAGTATTTT. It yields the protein CSATPSGGAPDTQYF.

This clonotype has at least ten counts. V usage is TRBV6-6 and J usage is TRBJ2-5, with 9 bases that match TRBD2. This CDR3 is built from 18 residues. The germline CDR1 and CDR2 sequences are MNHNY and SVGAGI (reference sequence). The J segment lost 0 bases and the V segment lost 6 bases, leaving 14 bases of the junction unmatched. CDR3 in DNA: TGTGCCAGCAGCCGTACGACGAGTGGACTAGCGAACCAAGAGACCCAGTACTTC. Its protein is CASSRTTSGLANQETQYF.

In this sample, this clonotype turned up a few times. The CDR3 region is CSVEGAGVPSSYNEQFF. CDR3 DNA: TGCAGCGTTGAAGGGGCGGGGGTCCCAAGCTCCTACAATGAGCAGTTCTTC. The J gene is TRBJ2-1, the V gene TRBV29-1; 7 bases line up with TRBD2. Looked up from germline, CDR1 is SQVTM and CDR2 is ANQGSEA. Trimming at V came to 1 base and at J to 0 bases, leaving 9 bases not matched to a gene. The length of the CDR3 is 17 residues.

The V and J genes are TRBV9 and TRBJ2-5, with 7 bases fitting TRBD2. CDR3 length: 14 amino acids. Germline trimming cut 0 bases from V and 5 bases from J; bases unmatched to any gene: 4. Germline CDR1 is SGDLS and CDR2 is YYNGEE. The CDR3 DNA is TGTGCCAGCAGCGTAGGGGGAGGGAAGGAGACCCAGTACTTC. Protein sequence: CASSVGGGKETQYF.

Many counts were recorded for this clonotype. Written as DNA, the CDR3 is TGTGCCAGCAGCTTTAAGGGGGGAAGGGCGAGGGGCTATGGCTACACCTTC. It is translated as CASSFKGGRARGYGYTF. The chain links TRBV7-2 to TRBJ1-2; TRBD1 might be the D (6 bases). This CDR3 contains 17 residues. Trimming left V 3 bases short and J 4 bases short, with 21 bases between. Germline V gives CDR1 SGHTA, CDR2 FQGNSA.